The 10 T cell receptor beta chains reported below all come from one sample, sequenced in a study of OX40 agonist ivuxolimab in advanced cancers. The repertoire was sequenced with immunoSEQ multiplex PCR; TCRdb's copy has only in-frame clones and lacks some. The sample has about 50,000 clones, about 79% seen once; the top ten hold roughly 1.5%. The specimen comprised CD4+ or CD8+ T cells sorted from blood, sampled in a trial of the OX40 agonist ivuxolimab. Receptor source: an adult with an advanced solid tumor such as melanoma, head and neck, liver or kidney cancer.

In its sample, this clone was seen a few times. The rearrangement uses TRBV16 and TRBJ1-2; D is undetermined. V dropped 3 bases and J dropped 5 bases, with 10 bases sitting between them. Germline V gives CDR1 KGHSY, CDR2 FQNENV. This CDR3 has 13 residues. DNA of the CDR3: TGTGCCAGCAGCCAGATTAGCGAGTATGGCTACACCTTC. Protein product: CASSQISEYGYTF.

The CDR3 spells CASSSSGTGLIYGYTF. DNA of the CDR3: TGTGCCAGCAGCTCTTCCGGGACAGGGCTAATCTATGGCTACACCTTC. The chain links TRBV11-2 to TRBJ1-2; 9 nucleotides match TRBD1. The germline V gene encodes CDR1 SGHAT and CDR2 FQNNGV. J lost 4 bases, V lost 4 bases, and 10 bases had no gene match. This CDR3 region has 16 residues.

The CDR3 DNA reads TGTGCCAGCAGTTGGACTAGCGGGAGGGCCCGGGAGCAGTACTTC. It yields the protein CASSWTSGRAREQYF. The V call is TRBV6-5, the J call TRBJ2-7, with 15 bases that match TRBD2. Germline values: CDR1 MNHEY, CDR2 SVGAGI. This CDR3 region has 15 residues. Unmatched junction bases numbered 5, after V lost 4 bases and J lost 7 bases.

The chain is built from TRBV4-3 and TRBJ2-1; no definite D call. Trimming removed 1 base from V and 5 bases from J, with 9 bases in between. Looked up from germline, CDR1 is LGHNA and CDR2 is YSLEER. The CDR3 covers 14 residues. The CDR3 loop is CASSQGNDHNEQFF. In nucleotides, the CDR3 is TGCGCCAGCAGCCAAGGGAACGATCACAATGAGCAGTTCTTC.

The chain has TRBV18 and TRBJ2-2; the match to TRBD1 covers 8 bases. This CDR3 comprises 15 residues. The ends lost 3 bases at V and 8 bases at J; junction bases unmatched: 8. The germline CDR1 and CDR2 sequences are KGHSH and LQKENI. The CDR3 coding sequence is TGTGCCAGCTCACCCGGACAGGGCCGGCTTGGGGAGCTGTTTTTT. It codes for CASSPGQGRLGELFF.

V and J are TRBV30 and TRBJ2-1; TRBD1 matches at 10 bases. CDR3 size: 13 residues. Germline lookup yields CDR1 GTSNPN and CDR2 SVGIG (reference sequence). The V gene end was trimmed by 3 bases and the J gene end by 7 bases; junction bases not matched to a gene: 3. The CDR3 DNA is TGTGCCTGGAGCCCGGGACAGGGGAATGAGCAGTTCTTC. Its translation is CAWSPGQGNEQFF.

The V gene is TRBV2, the J gene TRBJ1-3; D not certain. The CDR3 extends over 16 amino acids. V was cut by 5 bases and J by 0 bases, with 14 bases left in between. From germline, CDR1 is SNHLY and CDR2 FYNNEI. The CDR3 loop is CASSFSFLNSGNTIYF. Here the CDR3 DNA reads TGTGCCAGCAGTTTCTCGTTCCTAAACTCTGGAAACACCATATATTTT.

Regarding this clone: One end of the junction fails to match germline, which may point to a read error. V is TRBV7-7 and J is TRBJ2-1; perhaps TRBD2 as D (5 bases). CDR3 length: 13 residues. Per germline, CDR1 SSHAT and CDR2 FNYEAQ (reference sequence). The CDR3 bases are TGTGCTAGCAGCTTAGAGAGCGGTACTGAGCAGTTCTTC. Amino acid sequence: CASSLESGTEQFF.

The chain combines TRBV18 with TRBJ2-3; perhaps TRBD1 as D (6 bases). The germline gives CDR1 KGHSH, CDR2 LQKENI. Between the trimmed V and J ends, which lost 0 bases and 0 bases, there was a span of 10 bases. The CDR3 length is 16 residues. Written as DNA, the CDR3 is TGTGCCAGCTCACCACCCGGGACACAGAGCACAGATACGCAGTATTTT. Protein product: CASSPPGTQSTDTQYF.

V and J are TRBV11-2 and TRBJ2-2, with 7 bases matching TRBD2. V gave up 5 bases and J gave up 5 bases; unmatched junction bases: 8. The CDR3 sequence is 15 residues long. In germline, CDR1 is SGHAT, CDR2 FQNNGV. CDR3 sequence reads: CASSLRLAGTGELFF. The CDR3 DNA reads as TGTGCCAGCAGCCTCAGACTAGCCGGGACCGGGGAGCTGTTTTTT.